Listed below are T cell receptor beta chains from one sample, sequenced in a study of T cell changes during pregnancy in multiple sclerosis. Sequencing used immunoSEQ multiplex PCR; TCRdb keeps in-frame clones, though not all of them. The repertoire has over 85,000 clones, about nine tenths of them found once; the top ten carry 0.7% to 0.9%. The sequencing here drew on peripheral blood, taken in the second trimester of pregnancy. All receptors derive from a female donor in good health, enrolled as a control in a pregnancy study. CDR3s include the opening cysteine and the closing phenylalanine or tryptophan. The size of a clone is reported for some rows only, either as once, few or many, or as a class for expanded clones.

abundance | j_gene | v_gene | CDR3aa
. | TRBJ2-2 | TRBV7-2 | CASSLESAANTGELFF
once | TRBJ1-6 | TRBV2 | CASREQGISPLHF
. | TRBJ2-6 | TRBV18 | CASSPYSGIGTGANVLTF
. | TRBJ1-1 | TRBV6-6 | CASKIRDNPNTEAFF
. | TRBJ2-1 | TRBV19 | CASSIEGLSGGYNEQFF
. | TRBJ1-2 | TRBV6-5 | CASSQGAYGYTF
. | TRBJ1-6 | TRBV6-5 | CASSRGIGNSPLHF
once | TRBJ1-1 | TRBV16 | CASSHPPGQGFSEAFF
. | TRBJ2-7 | TRBV27 | CASSPQGFGYEQYF
. | TRBJ2-2 | TRBV7-2 | CASSSLVGSSTGELFF
. | TRBJ1-6 | TRBV28 | CALQGYNSPLHF
few | TRBJ2-4 | TRBV5-6 | CASSLDRGNIQYF
. | TRBJ1-1 | TRBV7-6 | CASSLEGRGTEAFF
. | TRBJ1-3 | TRBV4-1 | CASSQGKGLGNTIYF
. | TRBJ1-4 | TRBV5-1 | CASSFGQPTNEKLFF
. | TRBJ1-4 | TRBV29-1 | CSVAYSAATNEKLFF
once | TRBJ1-4 | TRBV14 | CASSQFGQSRGSEKLFF
. | TRBJ2-7 | TRBV19 | CASSIRDRETYEQYF
. | TRBJ1-5 | TRBV27 | CASSPRDRWNQPQHF
once | TRBJ2-1 | TRBV19 | CASKRWEGEYNEQFF
. | TRBJ2-5 | TRBV28 | CASSLIGNRLYQETQYF
. | TRBJ2-7 | TRBV27 | CASSFQAGEQYF
. | TRBJ1-5 | TRBV18 | CASSPQAGPRVYSNQPQHF
. | TRBJ2-1 | TRBV5-6 | CASSFGSYNEQFF
. | TRBJ1-2 | TRBV5-6 | CASSSPTRGGGYGYTF
. | TRBJ1-5 | TRBV7-2 | CASSPRTGDQPQHF
. | TRBJ2-5 | TRBV6-5 | CASSTPAGQETQYF
. | TRBJ2-2 | TRBV5-1 | CASSWGDSTGELFF
. | TRBJ1-1 | TRBV5-1 | CASSLGDTRRGTEAFF
. | TRBJ2-1 | TRBV27 | CASSPLGLASSYNEQFF
. | TRBJ1-5 | TRBV5-1 | CASTNSNQPQHF
. | TRBJ2-1 | TRBV15 | CATSADRASYNEQFF
. | TRBJ2-7 | TRBV14 | CASSQEIYPYEQYF
. | TRBJ1-6 | TRBV28 | CASSLVSNSPLHF
. | TRBJ1-2 | TRBV5-1 | CASSLVRGMGGYTF
. | TRBJ1-5 | TRBV7-8 | CATNGGSSVRQPQHF